This TCR beta chain was profiled in a study of beta chain features in type 1 diabetes. Study-level information: What patients shared with healthy donors was a similar profile of age, gender and cell yields. Notes on the study in general: Highly expressing activated T cells could be over-counted with a cDNA template.

On this clone itself: No antigen is known for it.

The V segment lost 7 bases and the J segment 0 bases; nucleotides outside the gene matches: 4. The CDR3 is made up of 15 amino acids. Per germline, CDR1 MNHEY and CDR2 SVGAGI. A single heparinised draw of approximately 100 mL on average was taken per donor. CD45RO/CCR7/CD25/CD127/CD95/CD27 separated CD4+ naive, central memory, regulatory and stem cell-like memory cells by sorting. Investigators reverse transcribed all isolated RNA, so they sequenced expressed TCRB transcripts. Data came from immunoSEQ multiplex PCR; TCRdb stores just in-frame clones and leaves some out. This sample has about 150,000 clones; 40% to 55% occur once, and the top ten carry around 0.39%.

Input material: Tregs from blood. The V and J genes are TRBV6-5 and TRBJ2-1; 9 positions match TRBD1. This TCR came from a man aged 18 to 35 in good health. The CDR3 coding sequence is TGTGCCAGCAATCAGGGACAGGGCTCCTACAATGAGCAGTTCTTC. Translating it yields CASNQGQGSYNEQFF.